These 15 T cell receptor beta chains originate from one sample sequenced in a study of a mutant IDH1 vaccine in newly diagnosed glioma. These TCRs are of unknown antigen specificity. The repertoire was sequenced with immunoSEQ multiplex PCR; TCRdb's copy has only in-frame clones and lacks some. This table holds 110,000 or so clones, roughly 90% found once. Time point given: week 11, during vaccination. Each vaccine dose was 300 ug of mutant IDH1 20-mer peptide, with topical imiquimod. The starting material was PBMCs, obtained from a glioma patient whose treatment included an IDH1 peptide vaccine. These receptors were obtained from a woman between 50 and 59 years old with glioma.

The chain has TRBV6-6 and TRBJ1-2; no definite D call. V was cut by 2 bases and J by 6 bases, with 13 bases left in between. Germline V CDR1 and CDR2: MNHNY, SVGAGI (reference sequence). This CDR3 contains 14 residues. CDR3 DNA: TGTGCCAGCAGTTACCGGGCGTCCTCCAATGGCTACACCTTC. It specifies CASSYRASSNGYTF.

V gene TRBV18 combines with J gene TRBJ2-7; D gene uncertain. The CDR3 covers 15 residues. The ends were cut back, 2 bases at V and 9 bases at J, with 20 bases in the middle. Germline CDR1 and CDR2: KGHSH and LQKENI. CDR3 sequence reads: CASSPSQSDDFGQYF. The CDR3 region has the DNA TGTGCCAGCTCACCAAGCCAGAGCGATGATTTTGGGCAGTACTTC.

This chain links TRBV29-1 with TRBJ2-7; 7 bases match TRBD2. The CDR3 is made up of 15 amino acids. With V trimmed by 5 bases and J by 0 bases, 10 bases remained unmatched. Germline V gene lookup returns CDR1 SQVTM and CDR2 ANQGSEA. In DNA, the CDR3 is TGCAGCGTTTTTAAAGCCGCGGGAGACTCCTACGAGCAGTACTTC. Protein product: CSVFKAAGDSYEQYF.

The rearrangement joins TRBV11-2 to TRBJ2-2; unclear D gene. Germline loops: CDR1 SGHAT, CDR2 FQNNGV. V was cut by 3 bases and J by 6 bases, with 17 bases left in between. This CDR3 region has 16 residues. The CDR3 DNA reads TGTGCCAGCAGCTTGGCGCCGCTGATCGTAGCCGGGGAGCTGTTTTTT. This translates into CASSLAPLIVAGELFF.

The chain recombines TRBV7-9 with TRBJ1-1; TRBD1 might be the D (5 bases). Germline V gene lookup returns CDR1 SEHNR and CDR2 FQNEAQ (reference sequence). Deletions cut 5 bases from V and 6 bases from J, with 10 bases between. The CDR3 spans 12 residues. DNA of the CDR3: TGTGCCAGCAGCCCAGGGTTCCCTGAAGCTTTCTTT. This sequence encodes CASSPGFPEAFF. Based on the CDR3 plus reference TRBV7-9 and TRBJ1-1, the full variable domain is DTGVSQNPRHKITKRGQNVTFRCDPISEHNRLYWYRQTLGQGPEFLTYFQNEAQLEKSRLLSDRFSAERPKGSFSTLEIQRTEQGDSAMYLCASSPGFPEAFFGQGTRLTVV.

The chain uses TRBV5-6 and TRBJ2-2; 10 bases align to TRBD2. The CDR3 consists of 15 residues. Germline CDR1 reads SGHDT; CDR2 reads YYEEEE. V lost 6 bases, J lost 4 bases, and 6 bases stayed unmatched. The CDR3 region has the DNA TGTGCCAGCACCTTCCTAGCGGGAGTCACCGGGGAGCTGTTTTTT. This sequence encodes CASTFLAGVTGELFF.

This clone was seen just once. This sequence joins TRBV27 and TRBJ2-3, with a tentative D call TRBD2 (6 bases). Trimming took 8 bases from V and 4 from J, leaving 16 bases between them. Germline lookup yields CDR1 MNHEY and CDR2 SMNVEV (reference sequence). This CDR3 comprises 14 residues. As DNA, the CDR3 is TGTGCCAGCTCCTTGCGGGACCGTGCAGATACGCAGTATTTT. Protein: CASSLRDRADTQYF.

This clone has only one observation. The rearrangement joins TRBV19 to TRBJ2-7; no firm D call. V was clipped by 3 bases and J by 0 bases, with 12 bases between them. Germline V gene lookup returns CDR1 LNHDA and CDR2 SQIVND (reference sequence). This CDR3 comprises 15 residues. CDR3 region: CASSIKWASSYEQYF. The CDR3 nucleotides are TGTGCCAGTAGTATTAAGTGGGCTAGCTCCTACGAGCAGTACTTC.

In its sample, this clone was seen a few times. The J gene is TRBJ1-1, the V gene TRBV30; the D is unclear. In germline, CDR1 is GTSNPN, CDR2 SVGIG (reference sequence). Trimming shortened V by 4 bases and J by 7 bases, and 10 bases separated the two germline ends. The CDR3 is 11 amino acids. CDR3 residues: CAWISGSEAFF. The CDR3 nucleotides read TGTGCCTGGATTAGTGGCAGTGAAGCTTTCTTT.

The CDR3 reads CASSLAASGYSYEQYF. CDR3 sequence (DNA): TGCGCCAGCAGCTTGGCCGCTAGCGGCTACTCCTACGAGCAGTACTTC. The chain joins TRBV5-1 to TRBJ2-7, with TRBD2 matching over 7 bases. V shed 0 bases and J 0 bases; nucleotides not matched to a gene: 6. Germline CDR1 is SGHRS and CDR2 is YFSETQ. There are 16 residues in the CDR3.

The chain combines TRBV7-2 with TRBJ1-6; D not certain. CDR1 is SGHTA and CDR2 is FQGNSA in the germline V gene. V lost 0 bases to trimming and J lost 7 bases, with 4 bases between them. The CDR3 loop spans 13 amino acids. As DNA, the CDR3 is TGTGCCAGCAGCTTAGCCAGGAATTCACCCCTCCACTTT. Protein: CASSLARNSPLHF.

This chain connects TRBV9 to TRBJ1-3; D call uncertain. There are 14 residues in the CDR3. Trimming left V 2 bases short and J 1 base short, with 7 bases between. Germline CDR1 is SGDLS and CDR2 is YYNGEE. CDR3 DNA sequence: TGTGCCAGCAGCGTGACGGGTTCTGGAAACACCATATATTTT. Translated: CASSVTGSGNTIYF.

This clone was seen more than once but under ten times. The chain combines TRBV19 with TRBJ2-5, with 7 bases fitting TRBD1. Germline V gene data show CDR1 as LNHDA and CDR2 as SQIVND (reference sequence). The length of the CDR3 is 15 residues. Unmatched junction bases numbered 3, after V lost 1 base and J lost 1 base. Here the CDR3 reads CASSIADRTQETQYF. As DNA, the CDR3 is TGTGCCAGTAGTATAGCGGACAGGACCCAAGAGACCCAGTACTTC.

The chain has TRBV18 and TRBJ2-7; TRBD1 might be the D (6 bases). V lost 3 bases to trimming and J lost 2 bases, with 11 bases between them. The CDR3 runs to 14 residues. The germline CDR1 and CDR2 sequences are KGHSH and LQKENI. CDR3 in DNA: TGTGCCAGCTCACCCGGGACAAGCACCTACGAGCAGTACTTC. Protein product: CASSPGTSTYEQYF.

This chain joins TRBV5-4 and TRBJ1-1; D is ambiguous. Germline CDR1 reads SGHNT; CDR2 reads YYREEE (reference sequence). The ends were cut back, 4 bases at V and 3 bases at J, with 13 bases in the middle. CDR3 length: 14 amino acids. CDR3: CASSHGRADTEAFF. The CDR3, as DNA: TGTGCCAGCAGCCACGGGAGGGCAGACACTGAAGCTTTCTTT.